This TCR beta chain was retrieved from a study of blood T cells in healthy people across ages. Isolated per sample were at least 7 million PBMCs. Combining a sample-barcoded 5' primer with a J-beta primer mix, a second PCR ran for roughly 6 to 12 cycles. Every single cDNA molecule received a tag from a template-switch adaptor with 12 random nucleotides. TCRdb processed the 5' RACE reads anew with MiXCR; each CDR3 protein has one entry. The repertoire holds hundreds of thousands of distinct CDR3 sequences, with 36% as singletons. Per the germline V gene, CDR1 is MNHNS and CDR2 is SASEGT. The CDR3 totals 13 residues. V shed 1 base and J shed 10 bases, with 13 bases lying between them.

The specimen was blood. The origin of this receptor is a man aged 18 to 30 in good health. The V and J genes are TRBV6-1 and TRBJ1-1; maybe TRBD1 (6 bases). This chain's CDR3 is CASSEVLAGAAFF. In nucleotides, the CDR3 is TGTGCCAGCAGTGAAGTCTTAGCGGGGGCAGCTTTCTTT.